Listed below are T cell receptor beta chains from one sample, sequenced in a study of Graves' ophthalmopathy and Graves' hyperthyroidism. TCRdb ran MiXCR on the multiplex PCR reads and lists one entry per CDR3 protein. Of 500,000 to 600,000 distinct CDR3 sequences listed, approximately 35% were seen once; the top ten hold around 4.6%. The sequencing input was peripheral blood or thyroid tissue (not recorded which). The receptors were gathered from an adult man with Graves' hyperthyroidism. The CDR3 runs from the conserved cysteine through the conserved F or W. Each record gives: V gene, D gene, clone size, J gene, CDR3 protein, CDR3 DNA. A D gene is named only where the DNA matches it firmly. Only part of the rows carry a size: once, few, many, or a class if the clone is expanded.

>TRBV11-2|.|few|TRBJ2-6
CASSSQGFGANVLTF
TGTGCCAGCAGCTCTCAGGGCTTTGGGGCCAACGTCCTGACTTTC
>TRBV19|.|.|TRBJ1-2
CASSIALKEWNYGYTF
TGTGCCAGTAGTATAGCGCTAAAGGAGTGGAACTATGGCTACACCTTC
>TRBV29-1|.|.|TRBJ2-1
CSVEWNEQFF
TGCAGCGTTGAGTGGAATGAGCAGTTCTTC
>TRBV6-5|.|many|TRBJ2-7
CASSYGVEVSYEQYF
TGTGCCAGCAGTTATGGGGTTGAAGTCTCCTACGAGCAGTACTTC
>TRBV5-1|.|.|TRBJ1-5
CASREDNQPQHF
TGCGCCAGCAGAGAGGACAATCAGCCCCAGCATTTT
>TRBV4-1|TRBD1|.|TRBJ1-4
CASSQAGQGLTEKLFF
TGTGCCAGCAGCCAAGCCGGACAGGGACTTACTGAAAAACTGTTTTTT
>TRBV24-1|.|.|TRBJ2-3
CATSDSSPDTQYF
TGTGCCACCAGTGATTCTTCACCAGATACGCAGTATTTT
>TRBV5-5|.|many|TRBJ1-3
CASTQRIDGNTIYF
TGTGCCAGCACCCAGAGGATTGATGGAAACACCATATATTTT
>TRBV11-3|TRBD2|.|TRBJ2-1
CASSFRLGAGGNNEQFF
TGTGCCAGCAGCTTCCGGCTAGGAGCGGGAGGGAACAATGAGCAGTTCTTC
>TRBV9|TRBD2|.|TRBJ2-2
CASSAGLAGVNGELFF
TGTGCCAGCTCCGCCGGACTAGCGGGAGTTAACGGGGAGCTGTTTTTT
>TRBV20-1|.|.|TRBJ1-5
CSARDFRVGGQPQHF
TGCAGTGCTAGAGATTTCAGGGTAGGCGGTCAGCCCCAGCATTTT
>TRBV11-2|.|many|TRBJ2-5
CASSFEGLGTQYF
TGTGCCAGCAGCTTCGAGGGGCTCGGGACCCAGTACTTC
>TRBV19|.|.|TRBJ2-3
CASSIESSTDTQYF
TGTGCCAGTAGTATAGAATCTAGCACAGATACGCAGTATTTT
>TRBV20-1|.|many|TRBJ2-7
CSAGGTAGYEQYF
TGCAGTGCCGGGGGTACGGCCGGCTACGAGCAGTACTTC
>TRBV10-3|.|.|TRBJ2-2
CAISGESVTGELFF
TGTGCCATCAGTGGGGAATCAGTAACCGGGGAGCTGTTTTTT
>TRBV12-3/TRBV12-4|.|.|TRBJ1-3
CANRAGTLSGNTIYF
TGTGCCAACCGAGCCGGGACCCTTTCTGGAAACACCATATATTTT
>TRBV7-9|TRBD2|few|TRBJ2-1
CASSLWSSGSNEQFF
TGTGCCAGCAGCTTATGGTCTAGCGGGAGTAATGAGCAGTTCTTC
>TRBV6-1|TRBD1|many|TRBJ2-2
CASIRWTGGDGELFF
TGTGCCAGCATCCGGTGGACAGGGGGTGACGGGGAGCTGTTTTTT
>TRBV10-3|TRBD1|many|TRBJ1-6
CAIRKTGENSPLHF
TGTGCCATCAGGAAGACAGGGGAAAATTCACCCCTCCACTTT
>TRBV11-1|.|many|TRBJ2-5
CASSSARDTQETQYF
TGTGCCAGCAGCTCCGCAAGGGACACCCAAGAGACCCAGTACTTC
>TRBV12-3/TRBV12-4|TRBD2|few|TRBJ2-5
CASSFAREGRETQYF
TGTGCCAGCAGTTTCGCGCGGGAGGGCCGGGAGACCCAGTACTTC
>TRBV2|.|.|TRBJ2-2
CASKKTRGGGTGELFF
TGTGCCAGCAAAAAGACCAGGGGGGGAGGCACCGGGGAGCTGTTTTTT
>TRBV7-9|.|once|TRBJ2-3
CASSLAASPTTDTQYF
TGTGCCAGCAGCTTGGCCGCTAGCCCTACCACAGATACGCAGTATTTT
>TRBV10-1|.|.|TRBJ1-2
CASRQQGDGYTF
TGCGCCAGCAGGCAACAGGGTGATGGCTACACCTTC
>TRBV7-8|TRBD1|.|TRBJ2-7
CASAPQGAREQYF
TGTGCTAGCGCCCCTCAGGGGGCGCGGGAGCAGTACTTC
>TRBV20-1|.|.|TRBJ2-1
CSARRPSSAEQFF
TGCAGTGCTAGGAGACCTAGTTCGGCTGAGCAGTTCTTC
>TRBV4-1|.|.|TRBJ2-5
CASSHRQGSQETQYF
TGCGCCAGCAGCCATCGGCAGGGGTCTCAAGAGACCCAGTACTTC
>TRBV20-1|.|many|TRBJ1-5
CSASGGPSNQPQHF
TGCAGTGCTAGTGGGGGGCCTAGCAATCAGCCCCAGCATTTT
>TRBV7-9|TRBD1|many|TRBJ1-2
CASTTGEGYGYTF
TGTGCCAGCACGACAGGGGAGGGCTATGGCTACACCTTC
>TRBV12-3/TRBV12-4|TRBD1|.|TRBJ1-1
CASNRGRREEAFF
TGTGCCAGCAACAGGGGTCGGCGAGAAGAAGCTTTCTTT
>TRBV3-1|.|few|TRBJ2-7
CASSQDSNEQYF
TGTGCCAGCAGCCAAGATTCCAACGAGCAGTACTTC
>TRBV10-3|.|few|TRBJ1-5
CASSYDRPDSNQPQHF
TGTGCCAGCAGTTACGACCGCCCAGATAGCAATCAGCCCCAGCATTTT
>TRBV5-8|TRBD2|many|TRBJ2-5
CASSLVTSARETQYF
TGTGCCAGCAGCTTGGTGACTAGCGCGAGGGAGACCCAGTACTTC
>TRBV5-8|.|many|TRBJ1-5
CASSLDRVNQPQHF
TGTGCCAGCAGCTTGGACAGGGTTAATCAGCCCCAGCATTTT
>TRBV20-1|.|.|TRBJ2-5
CSASRGGGGPETQYF
TGCAGTGCTAGTAGGGGGGGGGGCGGACCGGAGACCCAGTACTTC
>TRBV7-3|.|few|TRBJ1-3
CASSQGPGYGYTIYF
TGTGCCAGCAGCCAAGGACCTGGCTATGGCTACACCATATATTTT
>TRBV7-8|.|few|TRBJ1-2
CASSLAREKTHGYTF
TGTGCCAGCAGCTTAGCGAGGGAGAAGACCCATGGCTACACCTTC
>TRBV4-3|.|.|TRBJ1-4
CASSQVPQGTYEKLFF
TGCGCCAGCAGCCAAGTTCCACAGGGCACTTATGAAAAACTGTTTTTT
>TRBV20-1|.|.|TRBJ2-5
CSAPKGGTQYF
TGCAGTGCGCCAAAAGGGGGGACCCAGTACTTC
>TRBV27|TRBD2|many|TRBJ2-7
CASRIAGGAYEQYF
TGTGCCAGCAGAATAGCGGGAGGCGCCTACGAGCAGTACTTC
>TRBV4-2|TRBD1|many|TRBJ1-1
CASSQDTGADTEAFF
TGTGCCAGCAGCCAAGATACAGGGGCGGATACTGAAGCTTTCTTT
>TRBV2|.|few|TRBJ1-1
CASSEYRQGSTEAFF
TGTGCCAGCAGTGAATATAGGCAGGGGAGCACTGAAGCTTTCTTT
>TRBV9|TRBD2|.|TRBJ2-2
CASSVREADTGELFF
TGTGCCAGCAGCGTCCGGGAGGCGGACACCGGGGAGCTGTTTTTT
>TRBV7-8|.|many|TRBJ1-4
CAIYLPGDRSRKLFF
TGTGCCATATATCTCCCCGGGGACCGCTCTCGAAAACTGTTTTTT
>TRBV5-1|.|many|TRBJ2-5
CASSFSDSRETQYF
TGCGCCAGCAGCTTCTCCGACAGTAGAGAGACCCAGTACTTC
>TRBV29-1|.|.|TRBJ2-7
CAAGDGSYEEYF
TGCGCTGCCGGGGATGGCTCCTACGAGGAGTACTTC
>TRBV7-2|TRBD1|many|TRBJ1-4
CASSLRPLDRGFTTNEKLFF
TGTGCCAGCAGCTTAAGGCCCCTGGACAGGGGGTTTACAACTAATGAAAAACTGTTTTTT
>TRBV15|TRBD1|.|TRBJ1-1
CATSRLTGRHTEAFF
TGTGCCACCAGCAGGCTGACAGGGAGGCACACTGAAGCTTTCTTT
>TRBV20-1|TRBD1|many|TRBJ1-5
CSAGRQGNQPQHF
TGCAGTGCCGGACGACAGGGTAATCAGCCCCAGCATTTT
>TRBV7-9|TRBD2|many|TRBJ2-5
CASSNSGLAGPLRVETQYF
TGTGCCAGCAGCAACTCGGGACTAGCGGGCCCTCTAAGGGTGGAGACCCAGTACTTC
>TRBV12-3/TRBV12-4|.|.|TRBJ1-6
CASGPWRTGGNSPLHF
TGTGCTAGTGGTCCCTGGAGGACGGGAGGGAATTCACCCCTCCACTTT
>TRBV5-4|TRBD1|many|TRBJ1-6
CASSLGQGAEYGSPLHF
TGTGCCAGCAGCCTAGGACAGGGGGCTGAGTACGGTTCACCCCTCCACTTT
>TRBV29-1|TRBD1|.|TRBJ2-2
CSVEGDRDGPGELFF
TGCAGCGTTGAGGGGGACAGGGATGGTCCCGGGGAGCTGTTTTTT
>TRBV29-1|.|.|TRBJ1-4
CSGTMTERGLFF
TGCAGCGGGACAATGACCGAAAGGGGACTGTTTTTT
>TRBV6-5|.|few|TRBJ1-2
CASGRSYGHTF
TGTGCCAGCGGGCGGTCCTATGGCCACACCTTC
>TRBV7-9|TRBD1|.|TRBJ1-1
CASSLAGLAGTGENTDAFF
TGCGCCAGCAGCTTGGCCGGTCTTGCAGGGACAGGCGAGAACACTGACGCTTTCTTT
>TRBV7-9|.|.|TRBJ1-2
CASRQRQINYGYTF
TGTGCCAGCAGGCAAAGACAGATAAACTATGGCTACACCTTC
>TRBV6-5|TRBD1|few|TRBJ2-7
CASSYGDRGSYEQYF
TGTGCCAGCAGTTATGGGGACAGGGGTTCGTACGAGCAGTACTTC
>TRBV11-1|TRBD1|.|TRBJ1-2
CASTYGQGVGGYTF
TGTGCCAGCACCTACGGACAGGGGGTGGGTGGCTACACCTTC